This TCR beta chain was obtained from a study of T cell repertoires in cytomegalovirus infection. Across the whole study: The authors relied on CMV epitopes, both recently identified HLA-C-restricted and well-studied HLA-B-restricted.

TCRdb re-analysed the reads in MiXCR, keeping a single row per CDR3 protein. The table records 800,000 to 950,000 distinct CDR3 sequences, 30% to 35% of them present only once. This clonotype was seen a few times. Its cognate antigen is unknown. Sequenced here: cultured CD8+ T cells from PBMCs, sampled from culture after CMV antigen stimulation. This TCR came from a human donor in good health (CMV status not recorded). Some clones in this sample may be carry-over from other donors' samples.

The CDR3 loop reads CNVEVWVVPYEQYV. The CDR3, as DNA: TGCAACGTTGAGGTGTGGGTTGTTCCCTACGAGCAGTACGTC. This chain uses TRBV29-1 with TRBJ2-7, with no clear D. Germline loops: CDR1 SQVTM, CDR2 ANQGSEA. The CDR3 is 14 residues long.